The clone carrying this T cell receptor beta chain was picked up many times. What it binds is unknown. This record comes from a study of neurological immune-mediated disorders. The unsorted libraries were produced from 2 million PBMCs held at -80 C. The CDR3 covers 17 residues. Trimming took 2 bases from V and 8 from J; bases not matched to a gene: 15. Germline assignment: CDR1 DFQATT and CDR2 SNEGSKA (reference sequence). In TCRdb, the 5' RACE reads were re-called with MiXCR into one record per CDR3 protein. The repertoire has roughly 60,000 distinct CDR3 sequences, 2% to 3% of them found once; the top ten carry about 3%. Notes on the study in general: The phylogenetic placement of 18 of 34 multiple sclerosis patients' repertoires in one related-CDR3 cluster constitutes a possible signature.

V usage is TRBV20-1 and J usage is TRBJ2-3, with 11 bases matching TRBD2. Sequencing input: PBMCs. The clonotype originates from a man aged 45-65 years with multiple sclerosis. The DNA for the CDR3 is TGCAGTGCTAGACCCCCCGGAGTAGCGGGGGGGCGGGGTACGCAGTATTTT. It specifies CSARPPGVAGGRGTQYF.